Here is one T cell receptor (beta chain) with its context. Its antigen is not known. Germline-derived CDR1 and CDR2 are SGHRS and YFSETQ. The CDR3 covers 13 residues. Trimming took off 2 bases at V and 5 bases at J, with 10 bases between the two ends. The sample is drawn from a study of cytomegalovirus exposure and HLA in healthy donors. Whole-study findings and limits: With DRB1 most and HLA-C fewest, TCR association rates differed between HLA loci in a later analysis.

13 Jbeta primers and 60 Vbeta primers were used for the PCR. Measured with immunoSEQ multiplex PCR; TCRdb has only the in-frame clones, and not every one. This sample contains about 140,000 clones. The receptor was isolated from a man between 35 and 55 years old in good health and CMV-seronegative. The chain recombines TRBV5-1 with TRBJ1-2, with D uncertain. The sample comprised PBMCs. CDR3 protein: CASSLQSEYGYTF. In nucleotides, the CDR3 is TGCGCCAGCAGCTTACAGTCAGAATATGGCTACACCTTC.